Each of the 19 T cell receptor beta chains below was sequenced from the same sample in a study of cytomegalovirus exposure and HLA in healthy donors. 13 Jbeta primers and 60 Vbeta primers were used for the PCR. TCRdb keeps only in-frame clones here, not all; method: immunoSEQ multiplex PCR. The table has 120,000 or so clones, 80% seen once; the top ten hold approximately 10%. The sequenced sample consisted of PBMCs. These receptors came from a man younger than 45 in good health and CMV-seropositive.

V usage is TRBV5-1 and J usage is TRBJ2-7, with D perhaps matching TRBD1 (6 bases). Germline CDR1 is SGHRS and CDR2 is YFSETQ. The CDR3 totals 15 residues. V was cut by 2 bases and J by 0 bases, with 12 bases left in between. This chain's CDR3 is CASSLGTGPSYEQYF. CDR3 nucleotide sequence: TGCGCCAGCAGCTTAGGCACAGGGCCCTCCTACGAGCAGTACTTC.

The rearrangement links TRBV4-2 to TRBJ1-1, with a tentative D call TRBD1 (5 bases). V gave up 1 base and J gave up 8 bases, with 11 bases separating them. Germline CDR1 is LGHNA and CDR2 is YNFKEQ. The CDR3 length is 13 residues. The CDR3 spells CASSQGRQGEAFF. In nucleotides, the CDR3 is TGTGCCAGCAGCCAAGGTCGGCAGGGAGAAGCTTTCTTT.

The chain has TRBV5-6 and TRBJ1-1; TRBD1 might be the D (5 bases). This CDR3 spans 13 amino acids. Trimming stripped 0 bases from V and 3 bases from J, with 6 bases between. Looked up from germline, CDR1 is SGHDT and CDR2 is YYEEEE. Written as DNA, the CDR3 is TGTGCCAGCAGCTTGGCCAGGGACACTGAAGCTTTCTTT. Amino acids: CASSLARDTEAFF.

The chain joins TRBV27 to TRBJ1-1, with 9 nucleotides matching TRBD1. V lost 0 bases and J lost 4; bases outside the gene matches: 6. The germline V gene has CDR1 MNHEY and CDR2 SMNVEV (reference sequence). This CDR3 is built from 16 residues. The CDR3 loop reads CASSLSGTGWLTEAFF. The CDR3 nucleotides are TGTGCCAGCAGTTTATCGGGGACAGGGTGGCTCACTGAAGCTTTCTTT.

The V and J genes are TRBV5-1 and TRBJ1-1; a possible D gene is TRBD1 (5 bases). The CDR3 is 13 residues long. Germline V lookup: CDR1 SGHRS, CDR2 YFSETQ. Trimming removed 8 bases at V and 0 bases at J, with 11 bases between. The CDR3 region has the DNA TGCGCCAGTGGAGGGGACGTGAACACTGAAGCTTTCTTT. It yields the protein CASGGDVNTEAFF.

The rearrangement joins TRBV19 to TRBJ2-7, with D perhaps TRBD1 (6 bases). V was shortened by 4 bases and J by 2 bases, with 12 bases between the two germline ends. Germline CDR1 is LNHDA and CDR2 is SQIVND (reference sequence). This CDR3 is built from 14 residues. The CDR3 DNA follows: TGTGCCAGTAGTACGGACAGTAACACCTACGAGCAGTACTTC. It is translated as CASSTDSNTYEQYF.

The chain links TRBV27 to TRBJ2-1, with D perhaps matching TRBD2 (6 bases). Germline V lookup: CDR1 MNHEY, CDR2 SMNVEV (reference sequence). With 1 base removed from V and 8 bases from J, the gap between germline ends came to 12 bases. The CDR3 extends over 14 amino acids. The CDR3 spells CASSLWGVRDEQFF. The CDR3 DNA sequence: TGTGCCAGCAGTTTATGGGGGGTTAGGGATGAGCAGTTCTTC.

For this clone: A junction end diverges from the germline sequence, so it may reflect a read error. This rearrangement joins TRBV7-9 to TRBJ2-7, with TRBD1 matching 8 bases. CDR3 size: 17 residues. The germline V gene encodes CDR1 SEHNR and CDR2 FQNEAQ (reference sequence). The DNA of the CDR3 is TGTTCCAGCAGCCCATTAGTGAGGGGGACAGGACCCTACGAGCAGTACTTC. Amino acid sequence: CSSSPLVRGTGPYEQYF.

As DNA, the CDR3 is TGTGCCAGCAGCTTAGCAGGGCGGGGGGCCGCAGATACGCAGTATTTT. Its protein product is CASSLAGRGAADTQYF. The chain links TRBV7-2 to TRBJ2-3, with 8 bases aligning to TRBD2. In germline, CDR1 is SGHTA, CDR2 FQGNSA. Trimming at V came to 0 bases and at J to 4 bases, leaving 6 bases not matched to a gene. The CDR3 loop spans 16 amino acids.

In its sample, this clone was seen once. The J gene is TRBJ2-1, the V gene TRBV29-1; 12 positions match TRBD2. From germline, CDR1 is SQVTM and CDR2 ANQGSEA. This CDR3 is built from 15 residues. V dropped 6 bases and J dropped 5; count of bases not matched to a gene: 8. The CDR3 reads CSVRGLAGTNNEQFF. The CDR3 DNA is TGCAGCGTGCGGGGACTAGCGGGCACCAACAATGAGCAGTTCTTC.

The CDR3 coding sequence is TGTGCCTGGAGTGGAACCAGGGTGGAAGGTAGCAATCAGCCCCAGCATTTT. Translation gives CAWSGTRVEGSNQPQHF. The chain has TRBV30 and TRBJ1-5; weak D call: TRBD1 (5 bases). Trimming cost V 1 base and J 0 bases, with 16 bases left between them. This CDR3 region has 17 residues. Germline CDR1 and CDR2: GTSNPN and SVGIG (reference sequence).

This chain links TRBV18 with TRBJ1-1; 7 nucleotides agree with TRBD1. CDR1 and CDR2 (germline): KGHSH, LQKENI. The CDR3 has 15 residues. Losses at the gene ends were 3 bases for V and 3 bases for J; bases not matched to a gene: 7. The CDR3 loop is CASSPDRVEYTEAFF. In nucleotides, the CDR3 is TGTGCCAGCTCACCCGACAGGGTGGAATACACTGAAGCTTTCTTT.

The chain recombines TRBV28 with TRBJ2-5; 13 bases are shared with TRBD2. Germline V gives CDR1 MDHEN, CDR2 SYDVKM. CDR3 length: 18 residues. The junction had 11 bases not matched to a gene; V was cut back by 5 bases and J by 2 bases. The CDR3 sequence is CASSLTSGGALLQETQYF. The CDR3 DNA reads TGTGCCAGCAGTCTCACTAGCGGGGGGGCCCTTCTTCAAGAGACCCAGTACTTC.

This clone was detected only once. V usage is TRBV5-5 and J usage is TRBJ2-7, with 9 bases lining up with TRBD1. V dropped 7 bases and J dropped 3; count of bases not matched to a gene: 11. The V gene's germline CDR1 is SGHKS and CDR2 YYEKEE (reference sequence). This CDR3 has 15 amino acids. The CDR3 DNA reads as TGTGCCAGCTCCTTCGAGGACAGGGGAGGCTACGAGCAGTACTTC. The encoded protein is CASSFEDRGGYEQYF.

This sequence joins TRBV19 and TRBJ1-2; D is uncertain. Looked up from germline, CDR1 is LNHDA and CDR2 is SQIVND (reference sequence). This CDR3 spans 15 amino acids. Deletions cut 7 bases from V and 0 bases from J, with 15 bases between. This CDR3 is CASTLFGRTNYGYTF. CDR3 bases: TGTGCCAGTACCCTATTTGGCAGGACTAACTATGGCTACACCTTC. Combining the CDR3 with reference TRBV19 and TRBJ1-2 gives the whole variable domain DGGITQSPKYLFRKEGQNVTLSCEQNLNHDAMYWYRQDPGQGLRLIYYSQIVNDFQKGDIAEGYSVSREKKESFPLTVTSAQKNPTAFYLCASTLFGRTNYGYTFGSGTRLTVV.

The V gene is TRBV2, the J gene TRBJ1-6; D perhaps matches TRBD1 (6 bases). CDR1 and CDR2 from the germline V gene are SNHLY and FYNNEI. This CDR3 is built from 13 residues. V lost 8 bases, J lost 6 bases, and 11 bases lay in between. CDR3 DNA: TGTGCCAGCTCCGGGACACTTAATTCACCCCTCCACTTT. Its protein product is CASSGTLNSPLHF.

The V call is TRBV2, the J call TRBJ2-5; no definite D call. Germline-derived CDR1 and CDR2 are SNHLY and FYNNEI. Trimming pared 8 bases from V and 7 bases from J, leaving 20 bases between. This CDR3 region has 14 residues. The CDR3 loop reads CASSQAPSFTTQYF. DNA of the CDR3: TGTGCCAGCTCCCAAGCCCCGTCTTTTACGACCCAGTACTTC.

This chain joins TRBV28 and TRBJ2-1; TRBD1 is a possible D gene (6 bases). Trimming removed 2 bases at V and 9 bases at J, with 14 bases between. Per the germline V gene, CDR1 is MDHEN and CDR2 is SYDVKM. The CDR3 is made up of 14 amino acids. CDR3 coding DNA: TGTGCCAGCAGTTTACCATACAGGGAAAGTGAGCAGTTCTTC. It encodes CASSLPYRESEQFF.

The V call is TRBV6-5, the J call TRBJ2-5; D might be TRBD2 (5 bases). Between the trimmed V and J ends, which lost 0 bases and 5 bases, there was a span of 16 bases. The CDR3 length is 16 residues. Germline loops: CDR1 MNHEY, CDR2 SVGAGI. This CDR3 reads CASSYSAYTRDETQYF. CDR3 DNA sequence: TGTGCCAGCAGTTACTCGGCTTATACTAGAGACGAGACCCAGTACTTC.